Listed below are T cell receptor beta chains from one sample, sequenced in a study of blood T cells in healthy people across ages. One entry per CDR3 protein results from TCRdb running MiXCR on the 5' RACE reads. Among 780,000 or so distinct CDR3 sequences, approximately 60% were seen once, and the ten largest hold 20% to 30%. Sample: blood. The receptors originated from a man aged 35 to 55 in good health. CDR3s include the opening cysteine and the closing phenylalanine or tryptophan. D genes are given only for firm matches. Not every row has a clone size; where given, it reads once, few, many or a size class.

clone_size	v_call	d_call	j_call	cdr3_nt	cdr3_aa
.	TRBV15	.	TRBJ2-4	TGTGCCACCAGGGAAGTCTGTTTAAACATTCAGTACTTC	CATREVCLNIQYF
few	TRBV20-1	.	TRBJ2-7	TGCAGTGCTAGTACAGGTTGGGCCCTAAACTACGAGCAGTACTTC	CSASTGWALNYEQYF
.	TRBV6-2/TRBV6-3	TRBD2	TRBJ2-3	TGTGCCAGCAGTACCGACAGGGTGTTAGCGGGAGGCGGAGATACGCAGTATTTT	CASSTDRVLAGGGDTQYF
.	TRBV2	TRBD1	TRBJ2-5	TGTGCCAGCAGTCAGGGGGCCCAGTACTTC	CASSQGAQYF
.	TRBV5-6	.	TRBJ2-7	TGTGCCAGCAGCCCGCCCCAGGGGAAGATTGACGGTAAGCAGTACTTC	CASSPPQGKIDGKQYF
.	TRBV27	TRBD1	TRBJ2-7	TGTGCCAGCAGTGTCCCATCCGGGACAGGGAACTACGAGCAGTACTTC	CASSVPSGTGNYEQYF
.	TRBV29-1	.	TRBJ2-4	TGCAGCGTTGAAGTAGCTAGAGCCAAAAACATTCAGTACTTC	CSVEVARAKNIQYF
many	TRBV7-2	.	TRBJ2-5	TGTGCCAGCAGTTTAGGCCCGGGCAGTCAAGAGACCCAGTACTTC	CASSLGPGSQETQYF
.	TRBV29-1	.	TRBJ1-2	TGCAGCGTAGTTGACAGGATTCATGGCTACACCTTC	CSVVDRIHGYTF
.	TRBV28	TRBD1	TRBJ1-5	TGTGCCAGCAGCCCACGGACAGGGCGTCGACAGCCCCAGCATTTT	CASSPRTGRRQPQHF
.	TRBV5-1	TRBD1	TRBJ2-2	TGCGCCAGCAGCCCGGGACAGGGGTACACCGGGGAGCTGTTTTTT	CASSPGQGYTGELFF
.	TRBV7-9	TRBD1	TRBJ1-5	TGTGCCAGCAGCATGGACAGGAACAATCAGCCCCAGCATTTT	CASSMDRNNQPQHF
.	TRBV7-2	TRBD2	TRBJ2-3	TGTGCCAGCAGCTTAGATGGACTAGCCCCAGATACGCAGTATTTT	CASSLDGLAPDTQYF
.	TRBV11-2	.	TRBJ2-1	TGTGCCAGCAGCTTAGGCGGGGTTCCGTTCTTC	CASSLGGVPFF
.	TRBV27	TRBD1	TRBJ2-6	TGTGCCAGCAGCTACGGACAGGCTGGGGCCAACGTCCTGACTTTC	CASSYGQAGANVLTF
.	TRBV29-1	TRBD2	TRBJ2-2	TGCAGCGCTTCACTAGCGGGAGGGGCCGGGGAGCTGTTTTTT	CSASLAGGAGELFF
many	TRBV29-1	.	TRBJ2-7	TGCAGCGCTGACTGGGAGTACGAGCAGTACTTC	CSADWEYEQYF
once	TRBV3-1	.	TRBJ2-1	TGTGCCAGCAGCCAAGGAAAGGCGCTTGAGCAGTTCTTC	CASSQGKALEQFF
.	TRBV4-2	TRBD1	TRBJ1-5	TGTGCCAGCAGCCAAGTGGACAGGGACCATCAGCCCCAGCATTTT	CASSQVDRDHQPQHF
.	TRBV2	.	TRBJ1-2	TGTGCCAGCAGTACCCCGGACTCCGATTACTATGGCTACACCTTC	CASSTPDSDYYGYTF
.	TRBV9	TRBD1	TRBJ2-6	TGTGCCAGTGAGGGACAGTCTGGGGCCAACGTCCTGACTTTC	CASEGQSGANVLTF
.	TRBV7-9	TRBD2	TRBJ2-7	TGTGCCAGCAGCTACCATAGCGGGAGGGTTTACGAGCAGTACTTC	CASSYHSGRVYEQYF
.	TRBV4-2	TRBD2	TRBJ2-1	TGTGCCAGCAGCCTACTCGGGACTAGCGGAGTCAATGAGCAGTTCTTC	CASSLLGTSGVNEQFF
few	TRBV16	.	TRBJ2-7	TGTGCCAGCAGCCAATCGTACCGGGATAACGAGCAGTACTTC	CASSQSYRDNEQYF
few	TRBV6-6	.	TRBJ2-7	TGTGCCAGCAGCCCCCGACAGGTGGAGACCTACGAGCAGTACTTC	CASSPRQVETYEQYF
few	TRBV20-1	TRBD1	TRBJ2-4	TGCAGTGCTAGCTCCGGGACAGGGGGCAGGGACATTCAGTACTTC	CSASSGTGGRDIQYF
.	TRBV12-3/TRBV12-4	TRBD1	TRBJ2-7	TGTGCCAGCAGTTTTCATGTGGGACAGGGCCTTGGCGAGCAGTACTTC	CASSFHVGQGLGEQYF
.	TRBV25-1	.	TRBJ2-3	TGTGCCAGCAGTTTAGGTACTCACGCCCCCACAGATACGCAGTATTTT	CASSLGTHAPTDTQYF
few	TRBV24-1	.	TRBJ2-6	TGTGCCACCAGTGATCCTGTCTCTGGGGCCAACGTCCTGACTTTC	CATSDPVSGANVLTF
.	TRBV29-1	.	TRBJ1-2	TGCAGCTCCGACTCTGGACAACCCGGGGCCTATGGCTACACCTTC	CSSDSGQPGAYGYTF
.	TRBV4-2	.	TRBJ2-7	TGTGCCAGCAGCCTCACAAGGTCCTCCTACGAGCAGTACTTC	CASSLTRSSYEQYF
.	TRBV7-2	.	TRBJ2-3	TGTGCCAGCAGCCTAAGGGCGCCTGCTGATACGCAGTATTTT	CASSLRAPADTQYF
.	TRBV28	TRBD2	TRBJ2-1	TGTGCCAGCAGTGGATTTGGGACTAGCGGGATAGATGAGCAGTTCTTC	CASSGFGTSGIDEQFF
.	TRBV28	.	TRBJ1-1	TGTGCCAGCACCCCAGAGGGACTGAACACTGAAGCTTTCTTT	CASTPEGLNTEAFF
.	TRBV29-1	.	TRBJ1-2	TGCAGCGTTGATCAGGGAGTTAACGGAGGCTACACCTTC	CSVDQGVNGGYTF
.	TRBV10-3	.	TRBJ1-6	TGTGCCATCAGGACCACGCTCGGAGATTCACCCCTCCACTTT	CAIRTTLGDSPLHF
many	TRBV5-6	.	TRBJ2-1	TGTGCCAGCAGCTTTGAGGGACGGGGCATTGAGCAGTTCTTC	CASSFEGRGIEQFF